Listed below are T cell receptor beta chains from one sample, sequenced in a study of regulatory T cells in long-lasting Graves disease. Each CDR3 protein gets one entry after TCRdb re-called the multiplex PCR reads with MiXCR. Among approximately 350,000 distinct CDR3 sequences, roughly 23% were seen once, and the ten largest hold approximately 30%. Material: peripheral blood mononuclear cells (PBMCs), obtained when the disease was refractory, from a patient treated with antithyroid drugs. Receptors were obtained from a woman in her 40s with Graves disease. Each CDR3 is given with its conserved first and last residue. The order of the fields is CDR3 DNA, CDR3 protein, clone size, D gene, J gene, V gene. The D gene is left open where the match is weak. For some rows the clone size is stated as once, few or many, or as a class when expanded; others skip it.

CDR3 DNA: TGTGCCAGCAGTCCCGGGGACAGGGGAAACTATGGCTACACCTTC
CDR3 protein: CASSPGDRGNYGYTF
clone size: many
D gene: TRBD1
J gene: TRBJ1-2
V gene: TRBV12-3/TRBV12-4

CDR3 DNA: TGCGCCAGCAGCTTGTGGGCTAGCGGGAGTGGGGATGCCAAAAACATTCAGTACTTC
CDR3 protein: CASSLWASGSGDAKNIQYF
clone size: .
D gene: TRBD2
J gene: TRBJ2-4
V gene: TRBV5-1

CDR3 DNA: TGCAGCGTTGATGCGACGGATCGAGAGACCCAGTACTTC
CDR3 protein: CSVDATDRETQYF
clone size: .
D gene: .
J gene: TRBJ2-5
V gene: TRBV29-1

CDR3 DNA: TGCGCCAGCAGCTTGGGGGGGAGGTTTAGCACTGAAGCTTTCTTT
CDR3 protein: CASSLGGRFSTEAFF
clone size: .
D gene: .
J gene: TRBJ1-1
V gene: TRBV5-1

CDR3 DNA: TGTGCCAGCTCCCCCCGGACAGGGGTTGGCTACACCTTC
CDR3 protein: CASSPRTGVGYTF
clone size: few
D gene: TRBD1
J gene: TRBJ1-2
V gene: TRBV27

CDR3 DNA: TGTGCCAGCAGCTTCTCCGGGACAGGGCGGATGAACACTGAAGCTTTCTTT
CDR3 protein: CASSFSGTGRMNTEAFF
clone size: .
D gene: TRBD1
J gene: TRBJ1-1
V gene: TRBV5-4

CDR3 DNA: TGTGCCAGCAGCTTTCGATTACGACAGGGTCCCACTGAAGCTTTCTTT
CDR3 protein: CASSFRLRQGPTEAFF
clone size: .
D gene: TRBD1
J gene: TRBJ1-1
V gene: TRBV7-9

CDR3 DNA: TGTGCCAGCAGCCAAGATCCGTCAGTGAGCACTGAAGCTTTCTTT
CDR3 protein: CASSQDPSVSTEAFF
clone size: .
D gene: .
J gene: TRBJ1-1
V gene: TRBV3-1

CDR3 DNA: TGTGCCAGCATCTCCACGGCCACTGAAGCTTTCTTT
CDR3 protein: CASISTATEAFF
clone size: many
D gene: .
J gene: TRBJ1-1
V gene: TRBV28

CDR3 DNA: TGTACCAGCAGTTACAGGGATAATTCACCCCCCCACTTT
CDR3 protein: CTSSYRDNSPPHF
clone size: .
D gene: .
J gene: TRBJ1-6
V gene: TRBV6-9

CDR3 DNA: TGCGCCAGCAGCTTAAGACAGAACTCTATGGCTGGAAACACCATATATTTT
CDR3 protein: CASSLRQNSMAGNTIYF
clone size: .
D gene: .
J gene: TRBJ1-3
V gene: TRBV5-1

CDR3 DNA: TGTGCCAGCAGTGGGAGCGCAACTAATGAAAAACTGTTTTTT
CDR3 protein: CASSGSATNEKLFF
clone size: many
D gene: .
J gene: TRBJ1-4
V gene: TRBV6-1

CDR3 DNA: TGCAGTGCTAGGACTATAACAGGGTGGAAACTGTTTTTT
CDR3 protein: CSARTITGWKLFF
clone size: many
D gene: .
J gene: TRBJ1-4
V gene: TRBV20-1

CDR3 DNA: TGTCTCCAGATGTTACTGATATGGGCGGCCTACTACGAGCAGTACTTC
CDR3 protein: CLQMLLIWAAYYEQYF
clone size: many
D gene: .
J gene: TRBJ2-7
V gene: TRBV6-1

CDR3 DNA: TGTGCCAGCAGTAAATACACTCTAGCTCGCCCTCCCTACAATGAGCAGTTCTTC
CDR3 protein: CASSKYTLARPPYNEQFF
clone size: many
D gene: .
J gene: TRBJ2-1
V gene: TRBV28

CDR3 DNA: TGTGCCATCAGTGCCCGGACAGGGGCGGCGGATCGCACCGGGGAGCTGTTTTTT
CDR3 protein: CAISARTGAADRTGELFF
clone size: few
D gene: TRBD1
J gene: TRBJ2-2
V gene: TRBV10-3

CDR3 DNA: TGTGCCAGCAGAAAAACTAGCGGGAGATGGTCGGAGACCCAGTACTTC
CDR3 protein: CASRKTSGRWSETQYF
clone size: many
D gene: TRBD2
J gene: TRBJ2-5
V gene: TRBV27

CDR3 DNA: TGTGCCAGCAGCTTAGCGGGGACAGAGGAGACCCAGTACTTC
CDR3 protein: CASSLAGTEETQYF
clone size: many
D gene: TRBD1
J gene: TRBJ2-5
V gene: TRBV11-2

CDR3 DNA: TGTGCCAGCAGTGAGCGTAGCGGGCTATGGGCCGGGGAGCTGTTTTTT
CDR3 protein: CASSERSGLWAGELFF
clone size: few
D gene: TRBD2
J gene: TRBJ2-2
V gene: TRBV2

CDR3 DNA: TGTGCCAGCAGTGAGTTTGAGGGGAGTAAGGCTGAAGCTTTCTTT
CDR3 protein: CASSEFEGSKAEAFF
clone size: many
D gene: .
J gene: TRBJ1-1
V gene: TRBV6-1

CDR3 DNA: TGTGCCAGCAGTTTGGCCGGGGGCGTCACCTCTGGGGCCAACGTCCTGACTTTC
CDR3 protein: CASSLAGGVTSGANVLTF
clone size: few
D gene: .
J gene: TRBJ2-6
V gene: TRBV28

CDR3 DNA: TGTGCCAGCTCACCAAGTCAGCAGGGGGATCAGCCCCAGCATTTT
CDR3 protein: CASSPSQQGDQPQHF
clone size: .
D gene: TRBD1
J gene: TRBJ1-5
V gene: TRBV18

CDR3 DNA: TGTGCCTGGATTCCGAGGAGGACAGCAAACACTGAAGCTTTCTTT
CDR3 protein: CAWIPRRTANTEAFF
clone size: once
D gene: .
J gene: TRBJ1-1
V gene: TRBV30

CDR3 DNA: TGTGCCAGCAGTCCCGGGACGACAGATACGCAGTATTTT
CDR3 protein: CASSPGTTDTQYF
clone size: .
D gene: .
J gene: TRBJ2-3
V gene: TRBV6-1

CDR3 DNA: TGTGCCAGCAGTTCACGACAGGGACAGGGTTCCTCCTACGAGCAGTACTTC
CDR3 protein: CASSSRQGQGSSYEQYF
clone size: few
D gene: TRBD1
J gene: TRBJ2-7
V gene: TRBV12-3/TRBV12-4

CDR3 DNA: TGCGCCAGCAGCTTGGACGGCTCCGGGTCTCGAGGGGAGACCCAGTACTTC
CDR3 protein: CASSLDGSGSRGETQYF
clone size: .
D gene: .
J gene: TRBJ2-5
V gene: TRBV5-1

CDR3 DNA: TGTGCCAGCAGTTACTGTGGCAGCTGCTTGAATGAAAAACTGTTTTTT
CDR3 protein: CASSYCGSCLNEKLFF
clone size: many
D gene: .
J gene: TRBJ1-4
V gene: TRBV28

CDR3 DNA: TGTGCCAGCAGCCTCAGACTAGCGGGCCCGTCCTACGAGCAGTACTTC
CDR3 protein: CASSLRLAGPSYEQYF
clone size: many
D gene: TRBD2
J gene: TRBJ2-7
V gene: TRBV11-2

CDR3 DNA: TGTGCCAGCAGTTCATCCGGGACAGGGAGAAAGTACTTC
CDR3 protein: CASSSSGTGRKYF
clone size: many
D gene: TRBD1
J gene: TRBJ2-7
V gene: TRBV6-5

CDR3 DNA: TGTGCCAGCAGCTTACGCGGGGACGAGCAGTACTTC
CDR3 protein: CASSLRGDEQYF
clone size: many
D gene: .
J gene: TRBJ2-7
V gene: TRBV13

CDR3 DNA: TGCAGTGCACAAGATTACAGGACCGTTACTGGAAACACCATATATTTT
CDR3 protein: CSAQDYRTVTGNTIYF
clone size: .
D gene: .
J gene: TRBJ1-3
V gene: TRBV20-1